Included here is one T cell receptor (beta chain) sequence, with context. The CDR3 extends over 17 amino acids. Trimming at V came to 6 bases and at J to 1 base, leaving 9 bases not matched to a gene. CDR1 is SGHTA, CDR2 FQGNSA, per germline. This specimen belongs to a study of blood T cell repertoires in COVID-19. Study in general: In each case, the material was cDNA or gDNA derived from T cells, B-cell-depleted T cells, or PBMCs.

Authors' data handling: Reference gene primers were amplified, and this amplification served to estimate nucleated cell counts. Clones were sequenced by immunoSEQ multiplex PCR, and TCRdb holds only the in-frame ones, with some missing. V and J calls and clone size are copied from that table; D and trimming were computed from the DNA. This table holds 310,000 or so clones, 80% to 90% found once. The material sequenced was peripheral blood. V usage is TRBV7-2 and J usage is TRBJ2-6; TRBD1 matches at 7 bases. The receptor was isolated from a man aged 25-45 years with COVID-19, enrolled during active disease. CDR3: CASRPGQPRSGANVLTF. CDR3 sequence (DNA): TGTGCCAGCAGACCGGGACAGCCAAGGTCTGGGGCCAACGTCCTGACTTTC.